This T cell receptor beta chain appears in the sequencing data of a study of T cell responses to AZD1222 COVID-19 vaccine. The repertoire was sequenced with immunoSEQ multiplex PCR; TCRdb's copy has only in-frame clones and lacks some. The data contain about 150,000 clones, approximately 91% of them singletons. Trimming cost V 4 bases and J 0 bases; bases outside gene matches: 12. This CDR3 spans 19 amino acids. Germline values: CDR1 MDHEN, CDR2 SYDVKM. This clone was seen only once. This chain links TRBV28 with TRBJ2-6; TRBD1 matches 7 bases. This specimen was peripheral blood, taken 28 days after the second AZD1222 dose. This clonotype was obtained from an adult who received the AZD1222 COVID-19 vaccine. The CDR3 is CASSSYGDSTHSGANVLTF. CDR3 nucleotide sequence: TGTGCCAGCAGTTCATATGGGGACAGTACACACTCTGGGGCCAACGTCCTGACTTTC.